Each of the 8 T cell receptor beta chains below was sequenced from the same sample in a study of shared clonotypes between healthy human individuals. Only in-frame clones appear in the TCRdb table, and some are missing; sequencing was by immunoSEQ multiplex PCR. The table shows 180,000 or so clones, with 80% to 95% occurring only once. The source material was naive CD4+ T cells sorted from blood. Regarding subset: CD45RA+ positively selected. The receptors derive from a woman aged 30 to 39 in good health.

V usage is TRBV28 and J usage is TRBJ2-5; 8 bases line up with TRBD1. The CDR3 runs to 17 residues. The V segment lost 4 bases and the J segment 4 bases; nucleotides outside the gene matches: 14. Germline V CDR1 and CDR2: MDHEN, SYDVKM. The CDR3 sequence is CASSSSGTGGHTETQYF. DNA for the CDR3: TGTGCCAGCAGTTCCTCGGGGACAGGAGGGCATACAGAGACCCAGTACTTC.

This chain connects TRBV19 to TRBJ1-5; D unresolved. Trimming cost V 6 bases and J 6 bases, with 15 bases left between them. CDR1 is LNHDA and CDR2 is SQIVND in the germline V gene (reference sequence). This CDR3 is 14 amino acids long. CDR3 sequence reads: CASRERGFGQPQHF. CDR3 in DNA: TGTGCCAGTAGGGAAAGAGGGTTTGGTCAGCCCCAGCATTTT.

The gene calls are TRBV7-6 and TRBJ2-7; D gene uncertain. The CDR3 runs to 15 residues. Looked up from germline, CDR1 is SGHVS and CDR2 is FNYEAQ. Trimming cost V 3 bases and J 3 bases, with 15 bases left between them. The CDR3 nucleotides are TGTGCCAGCAGCTTGGGCCAGCCTGGGAACTACGAGCAGTACTTC. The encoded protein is CASSLGQPGNYEQYF.

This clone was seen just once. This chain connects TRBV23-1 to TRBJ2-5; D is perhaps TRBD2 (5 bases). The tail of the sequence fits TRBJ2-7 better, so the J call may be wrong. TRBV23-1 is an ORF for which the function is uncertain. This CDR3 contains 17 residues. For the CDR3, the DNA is TGCGCCAGCACATCCTTGGAGAGGGCCCAAAGCTCCTACGAGCAGTACTTC. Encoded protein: CASTSLERAQSSYEQYF.

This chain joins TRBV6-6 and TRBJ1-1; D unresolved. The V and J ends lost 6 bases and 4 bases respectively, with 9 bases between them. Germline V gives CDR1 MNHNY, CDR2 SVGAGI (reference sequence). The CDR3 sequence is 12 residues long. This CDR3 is CASSPLATEAFF. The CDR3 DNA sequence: TGTGCCAGCAGCCCCCTCGCCACTGAAGCTTTCTTT.

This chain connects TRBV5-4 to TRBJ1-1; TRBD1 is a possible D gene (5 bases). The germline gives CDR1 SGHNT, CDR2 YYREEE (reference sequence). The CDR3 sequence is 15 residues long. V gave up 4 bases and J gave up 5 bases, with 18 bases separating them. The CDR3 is CASSPLGGVGTEAFF. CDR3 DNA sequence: TGTGCCAGCAGCCCGCTGGGGGGGGTTGGAACTGAAGCTTTCTTT.

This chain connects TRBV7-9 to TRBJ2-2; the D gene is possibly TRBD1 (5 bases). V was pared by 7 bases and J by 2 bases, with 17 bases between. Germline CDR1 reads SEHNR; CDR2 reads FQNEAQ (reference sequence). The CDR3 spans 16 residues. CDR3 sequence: CASIPTLGPNTGELFF. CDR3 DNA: TGTGCCAGCATCCCTACCTTGGGGCCAAACACCGGGGAGCTGTTTTTT. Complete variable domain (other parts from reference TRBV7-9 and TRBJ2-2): DTGVSQNPRHKITKRGQNVTFRCDPISEHNRLYWYRQTLGQGPEFLTYFQNEAQLEKSRLLSDRFSAERPKGSFSTLEIQRTEQGDSAMYLCASIPTLGPNTGELFFGEGSRLTVL.

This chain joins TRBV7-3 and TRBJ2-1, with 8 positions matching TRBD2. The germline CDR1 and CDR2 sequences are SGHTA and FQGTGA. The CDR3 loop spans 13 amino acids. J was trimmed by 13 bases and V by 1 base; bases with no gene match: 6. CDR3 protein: CASSLRGGRQQFF. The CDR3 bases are TGTGCCAGCAGCTTAAGAGGCGGGAGGCAACAGTTCTTC.